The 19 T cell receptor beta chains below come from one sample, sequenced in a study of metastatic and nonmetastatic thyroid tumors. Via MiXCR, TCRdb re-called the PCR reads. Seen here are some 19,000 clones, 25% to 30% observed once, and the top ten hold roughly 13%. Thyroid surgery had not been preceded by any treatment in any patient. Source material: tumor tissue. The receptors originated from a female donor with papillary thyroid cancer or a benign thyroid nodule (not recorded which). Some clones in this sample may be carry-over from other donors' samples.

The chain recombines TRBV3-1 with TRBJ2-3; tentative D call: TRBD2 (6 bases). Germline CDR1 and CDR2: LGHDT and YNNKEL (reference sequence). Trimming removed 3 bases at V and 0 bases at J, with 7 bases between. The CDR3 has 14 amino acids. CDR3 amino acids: CASSQSGSTDTQYF. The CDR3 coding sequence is TGTGCCAGCAGCCAGAGCGGGAGCACAGATACGCAGTATTTT.

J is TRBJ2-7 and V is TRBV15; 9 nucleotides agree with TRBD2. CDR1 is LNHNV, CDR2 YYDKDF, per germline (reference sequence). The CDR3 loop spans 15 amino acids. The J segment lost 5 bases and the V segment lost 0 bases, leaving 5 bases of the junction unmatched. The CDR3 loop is CATSRDRTSAHEQYF. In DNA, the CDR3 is TGTGCCACCAGCAGAGACAGGACTAGCGCTCACGAGCAGTACTTC. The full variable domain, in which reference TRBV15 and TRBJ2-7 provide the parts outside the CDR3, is DAMVIQNPRYQVTQFGKPVTLSCSQTLNHNVMYWYQQKSSQAPKLLFHYYDKDFNNEADTPDNFQSRRPNTSFCFLDIRSPGLGDTAMYLCATSRDRTSAHEQYFGPGTRLTVT.

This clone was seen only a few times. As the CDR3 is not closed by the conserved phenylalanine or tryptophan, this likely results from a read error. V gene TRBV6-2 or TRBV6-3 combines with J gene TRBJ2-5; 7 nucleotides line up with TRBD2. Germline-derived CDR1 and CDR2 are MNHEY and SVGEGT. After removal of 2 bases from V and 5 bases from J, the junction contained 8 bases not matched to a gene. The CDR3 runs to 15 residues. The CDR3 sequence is CASSYIASGGETQYS. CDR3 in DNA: TGTGCCAGCAGTTACATCGCTAGCGGCGGTGAGACCCAGTACTCC.

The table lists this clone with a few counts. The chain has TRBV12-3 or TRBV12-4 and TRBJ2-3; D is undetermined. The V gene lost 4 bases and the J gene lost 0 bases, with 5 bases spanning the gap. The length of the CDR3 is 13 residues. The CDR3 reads CASSWVSTDTQYF. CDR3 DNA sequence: TGTGCCAGCAGTTGGGTGAGCACAGATACGCAGTATTTT.

CDR3 amino acids: CASRDRLSGNTIYF. As DNA, the CDR3 is TGTGCCAGCAGGGACAGGCTGTCTGGAAACACCATATATTTT. V and J are TRBV6-1 and TRBJ1-3; TRBD1 matches 7 bases. Unmatched junction bases numbered 3, after V lost 6 bases and J lost 1 base. Germline CDR1 reads MNHNS; CDR2 reads SASEGT. There are 14 residues in the CDR3.

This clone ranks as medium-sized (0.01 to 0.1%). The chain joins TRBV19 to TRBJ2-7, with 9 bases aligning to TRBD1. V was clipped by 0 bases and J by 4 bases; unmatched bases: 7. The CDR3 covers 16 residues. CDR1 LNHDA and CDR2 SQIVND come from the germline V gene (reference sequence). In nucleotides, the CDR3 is TGTGCCAGTAGTATAGATCCGGACAGGGGCCGATACGAGCAGTACTTC. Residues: CASSIDPDRGRYEQYF.

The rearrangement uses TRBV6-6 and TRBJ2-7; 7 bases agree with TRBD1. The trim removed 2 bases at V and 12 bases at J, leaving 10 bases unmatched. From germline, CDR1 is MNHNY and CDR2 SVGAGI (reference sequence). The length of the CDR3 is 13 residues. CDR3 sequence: CASSYRQGEGLYF. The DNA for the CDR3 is TGTGCCAGCAGTTACAGGCAGGGGGAAGGGCTGTACTTC.

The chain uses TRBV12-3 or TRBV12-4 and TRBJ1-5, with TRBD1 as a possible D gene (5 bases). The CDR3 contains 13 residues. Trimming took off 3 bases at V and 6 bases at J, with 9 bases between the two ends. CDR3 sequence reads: CASSFREGQPQHF. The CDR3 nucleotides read TGTGCCAGCAGTTTCAGGGAGGGTCAGCCCCAGCATTTT.

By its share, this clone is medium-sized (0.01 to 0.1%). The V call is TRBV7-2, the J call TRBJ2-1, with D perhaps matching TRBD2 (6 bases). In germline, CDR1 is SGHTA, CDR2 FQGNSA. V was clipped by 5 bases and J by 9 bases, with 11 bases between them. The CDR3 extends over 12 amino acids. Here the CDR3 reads CASSPLAFEQFF. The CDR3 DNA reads TGTGCCAGCAGCCCCCTAGCGTTTGAGCAGTTCTTC. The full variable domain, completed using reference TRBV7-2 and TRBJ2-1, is GAGVSQSPSNKVTEKGKDVELRCDPISGHTALYWYRQSLGQGLEFLIYFQGNSAPDKSGLPSDRFSAERTGGSVSTLTIQRTQQEDSAVYLCASSPLAFEQFFGPGTRLTVL.

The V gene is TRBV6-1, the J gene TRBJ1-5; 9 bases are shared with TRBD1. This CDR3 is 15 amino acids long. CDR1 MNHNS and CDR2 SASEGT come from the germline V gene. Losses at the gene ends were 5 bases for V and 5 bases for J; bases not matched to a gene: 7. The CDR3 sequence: CASSSGTGRHQPQHF. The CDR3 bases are TGTGCCAGCAGTTCCGGGACAGGGCGGCATCAGCCCCAGCATTTT.

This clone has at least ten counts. The CDR3 loop is CASSVLAGGDEQYF. CDR3 in DNA: TGTGCCAGCAGCGTACTAGCGGGAGGGGACGAGCAGTACTTC. J is TRBJ2-7 and V is TRBV9, with 12 bases fitting TRBD2. Germline-derived CDR1 and CDR2 are SGDLS and YYNGEE. This CDR3 region has 14 residues. V shed 1 base and J 5 bases; nucleotides not matched to a gene: 1.

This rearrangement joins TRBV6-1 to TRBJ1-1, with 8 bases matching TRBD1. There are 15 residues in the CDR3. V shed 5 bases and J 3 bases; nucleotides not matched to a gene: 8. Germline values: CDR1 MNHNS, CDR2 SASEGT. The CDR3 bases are TGTGCCAGCAGTACGGACAGGGCGCGGTACACTGAAGCTTTCTTT. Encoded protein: CASSTDRARYTEAFF.

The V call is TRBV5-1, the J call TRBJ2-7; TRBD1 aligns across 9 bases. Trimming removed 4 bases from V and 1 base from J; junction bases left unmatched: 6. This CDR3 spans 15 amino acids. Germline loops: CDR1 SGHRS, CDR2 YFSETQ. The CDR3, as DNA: TGCGCCAGCAGCCCCGGACAGGGGCCTTCCTACGAGCAGTACTTC. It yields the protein CASSPGQGPSYEQYF. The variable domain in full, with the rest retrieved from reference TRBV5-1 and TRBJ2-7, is KAGVTQTPRYLIKTRGQQVTLSCSPISGHRSVSWYQQTPGQGLQFLFEYFSETQRNKGNFPGRFSGRQFSNSRSEMNVSTLELGDSALYLCASSPGQGPSYEQYFGPGTRLTVT.

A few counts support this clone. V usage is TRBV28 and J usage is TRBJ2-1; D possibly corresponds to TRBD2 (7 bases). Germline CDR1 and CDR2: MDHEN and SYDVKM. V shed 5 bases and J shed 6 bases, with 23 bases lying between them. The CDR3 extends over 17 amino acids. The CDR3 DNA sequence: TGTGCCAGCAGTGCAGACCCCAGGGGAGGGGTGAGCAATGAGCAGTTCTTC. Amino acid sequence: CASSADPRGGVSNEQFF.

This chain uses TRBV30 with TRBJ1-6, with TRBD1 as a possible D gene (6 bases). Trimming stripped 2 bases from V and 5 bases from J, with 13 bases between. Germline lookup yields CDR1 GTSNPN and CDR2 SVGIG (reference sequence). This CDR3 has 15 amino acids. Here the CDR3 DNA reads TGTGCCTGGAGTCCCTCAGGGGCGGATAATTCACCCCTCCACTTT. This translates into CAWSPSGADNSPLHF.

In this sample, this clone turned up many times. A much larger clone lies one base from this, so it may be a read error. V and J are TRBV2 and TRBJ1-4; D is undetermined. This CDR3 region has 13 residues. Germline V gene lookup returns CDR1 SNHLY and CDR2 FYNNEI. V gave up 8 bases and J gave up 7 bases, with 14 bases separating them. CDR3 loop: CASGGQRGEKLFF. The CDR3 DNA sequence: TGTGCCAGCGGAGGGCAACGTGGTGAAAAACTGTTTTTT.

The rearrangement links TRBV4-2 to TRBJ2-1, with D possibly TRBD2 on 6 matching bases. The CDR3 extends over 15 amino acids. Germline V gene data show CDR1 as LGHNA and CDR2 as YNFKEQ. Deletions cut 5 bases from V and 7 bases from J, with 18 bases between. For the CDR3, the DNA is TGTGCCAGCAGCGAAGGTCCGGGAGAGGGGAATGAGCAGTTCTTC. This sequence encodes CASSEGPGEGNEQFF.

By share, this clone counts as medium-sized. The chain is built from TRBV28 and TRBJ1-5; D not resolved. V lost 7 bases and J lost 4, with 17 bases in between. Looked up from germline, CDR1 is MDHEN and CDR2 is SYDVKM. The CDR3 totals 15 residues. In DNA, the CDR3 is TGTGCCAGCACCCCTTTGGGAGTGCGAAATCAGCCCCAGCATTTT. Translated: CASTPLGVRNQPQHF.

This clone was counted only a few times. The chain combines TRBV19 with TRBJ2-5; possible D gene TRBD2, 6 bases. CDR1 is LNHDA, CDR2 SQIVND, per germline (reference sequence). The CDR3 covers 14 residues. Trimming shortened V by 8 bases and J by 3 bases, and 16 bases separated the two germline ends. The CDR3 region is CASAEAGPEETQYF. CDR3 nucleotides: TGTGCCAGTGCTGAGGCGGGGCCGGAAGAGACCCAGTACTTC. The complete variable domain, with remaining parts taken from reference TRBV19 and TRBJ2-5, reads DGGITQSPKYLFRKEGQNVTLSCEQNLNHDAMYWYRQDPGQGLRLIYYSQIVNDFQKGDIAEGYSVSREKKESFPLTVTSAQKNPTAFYLCASAEAGPEETQYFGPGTRLLVL.